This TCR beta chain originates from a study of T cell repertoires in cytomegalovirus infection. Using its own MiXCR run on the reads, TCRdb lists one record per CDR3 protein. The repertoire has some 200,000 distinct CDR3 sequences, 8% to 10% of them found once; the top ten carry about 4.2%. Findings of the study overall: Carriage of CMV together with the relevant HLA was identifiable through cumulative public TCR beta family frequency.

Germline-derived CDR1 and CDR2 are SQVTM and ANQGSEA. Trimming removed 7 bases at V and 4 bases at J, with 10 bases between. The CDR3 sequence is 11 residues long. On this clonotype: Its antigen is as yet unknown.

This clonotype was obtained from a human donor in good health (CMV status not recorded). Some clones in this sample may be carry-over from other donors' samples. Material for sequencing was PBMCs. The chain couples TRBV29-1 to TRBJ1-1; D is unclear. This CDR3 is CSAERATEAFF. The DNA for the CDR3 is TGCAGCGCCGAGAGGGCCACTGAAGCTTTCTTT.